One T cell receptor (beta chain) is described in this entry. In this sample, this clonotype turned up a few times. Its antigen specificity is not known. No clone much larger than this one lies a single base away; base qualities are absent. These data come from a study of human T cells and chemical hapten exposure (dated by TCRdb to the early 2020s). For the wider study: For sensitization, 2% DPC in acetone was applied to a roughly 2 cm by roughly 2 cm area of upper inner arm skin. Patients additionally received weekly therapeutic DPC doses to the scalp throughout the approximately 25-week study period. Patch testing was done on the upper back using Finn chambers containing 0.01% DPC, and results were scored after 6 days according to International Contact Dermatitis Research Group standards. Alopecia areata with under or over 50% scalp involvement, alopecia totalis and alopecia universalis were represented in the patient cohort, which was mostly female. Libraries were pooled for sequencing, and per-sample TCR yields varied mainly because of small differences in library volumes within the pool. In alopecia patients, the study followed how the peripheral blood TCR repertoire changed in vivo over primary and secondary sensitization to diphenylcyclopropenone (DPC), a hapten. Patient blood was sampled pre-sensitization (week 0) and at 2, 6 and about 24 weeks after DPC sensitization. Nearly 30 alopecia patients gave blood for TCR sequencing at one to four time points (pre-sensitization, 2, 6 and 24 weeks).

What the research found in general, with its limitations: Patch test score was positively correlated with the number of PT1 expanded TCRs, with significance at thresholds 8, 16 and 32 but not at 4. DPC sensitization did not change the number of TCRs with a frequency above 1 in 1000, and there was no evidence of changes in global repertoire structure. Repeated subsampling changed both the strength of the expansion versus patch-test correlation and the threshold at which the correlation became significant. Expanded TCRs formed significantly more large CDR3 similarity clusters than pre-sensitization or healthy control sets, consistent with antigen-driven responses. Because all patients had alopecia, a presumed autoimmune disease, the immune response of the patients might differ from that of healthy individuals.

The time point tag for this specimen amounts to: pre-sensitization, week 0. Interpreted using the paper, the treatment or condition label stands for: therapeutic diphenylcyclopropenone sensitization with weekly scalp DPC. At each patch-test visit, blood was drawn before the patch test was applied. Eligible patients were aged 18 to 70, diagnosed with alopecia, deemed suitable for DPC therapy, and excluded if pregnant. Total RNA was extracted from unfractionated whole blood collected in Tempus Blood RNA tubes. Libraries were made using RACE. The sample was run on a NextSeq 500. During library preparation, unique molecular identifiers were attached to individual cDNA molecules so that TCRs could be counted in a quantitative, reproducible way. From each blood RNA sample, both TCR alpha and TCR beta chains were sequenced. The authors' pipeline ran thus. Samples had a median of about 90,000 TCRs, with a range from about 23,224 to 750,000. V, J and CDR3 annotation of the TCR reads was performed with the Decombinator software suite. To make PS versus PT1 abundance plots, every sample was subsampled to the same number of TCRs (28,000). Expanded TCRs were defined as absent before sensitization and observed at least eight times at the 2-week time point. TCRdb applied fastp at Q25 and MiXCR to the public reads, then kept only in-frame beta chains. Entries are consolidated by CDR3 protein sequence, retaining the most common genes and DNA. These V and J calls are TCRdb output, not the study's own analysis. The sample includes more than 250,000 distinct CDR3 sequences, with roughly 7.7% observed a single time. The leading ten clones occupy 1.2% of the sample.

This specimen consisted of whole blood, obtained in connection with sensitization to the hapten diphenylcyclopropenone (DPC). The clonotype comes from a man between 18 and 35 years old with alopecia areata. Some clones in this sample may be carry-over from other donors' samples.

Read as DNA, the sequence is TGTGCCAGCAGTGCAAGACAGGCCCAAGTCGCAGATACGCAGTATTTT. Protein translation: CASSARQAQVADTQYF. This sequence uses TRBV6-1 and TRBJ2-3, with a tentative D gene TRBD1 over 6 matching bases. V gives up 4 bases and J gives up 4 bases, and the segment between their germline ends measures 18 bases. The CDR1 and CDR2 encoded by the germline V gene are MNHNS and SASEGT. The CDR3 sequence holds 16 residues, the cysteine and phenylalanine included. CDR3 DNA is the only sequence kept; it has 48 bases, read in frame from the first base.